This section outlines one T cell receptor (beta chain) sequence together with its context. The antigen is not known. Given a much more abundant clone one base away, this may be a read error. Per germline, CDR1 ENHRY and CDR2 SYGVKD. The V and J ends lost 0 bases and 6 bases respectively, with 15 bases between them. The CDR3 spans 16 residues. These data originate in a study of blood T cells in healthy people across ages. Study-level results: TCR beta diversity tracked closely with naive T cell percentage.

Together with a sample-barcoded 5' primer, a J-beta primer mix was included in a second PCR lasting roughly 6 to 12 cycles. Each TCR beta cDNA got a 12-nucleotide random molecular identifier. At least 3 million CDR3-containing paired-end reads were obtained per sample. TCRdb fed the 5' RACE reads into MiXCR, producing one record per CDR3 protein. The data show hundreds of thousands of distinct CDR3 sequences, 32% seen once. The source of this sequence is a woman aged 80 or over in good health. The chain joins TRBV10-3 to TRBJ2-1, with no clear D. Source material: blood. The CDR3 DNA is TGTGCCATCAGTGAGTCGGTCCCTTTCGGATGCAATGAGCAGTTCTTC. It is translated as CAISESVPFGCNEQFF.